This TCR beta chain was identified in a study of T cell changes during pregnancy in multiple sclerosis. Trimming left V 4 bases short and J 1 base short, with 7 bases between. The CDR3 has 13 amino acids. CDR1 is GTSNPN and CDR2 is SVGIG in the germline V gene (reference sequence). This table comes from immunoSEQ multiplex PCR, and its TCRdb copy is limited to in-frame clones, with some not included. This sample yields fewer than 60,000 clones, of which about 91% are seen a single time; roughly 10% belongs to the top ten. Sample: CD8+ T cells from peripheral blood mononuclear cells, taken after pregnancy. This receptor was identified in a female donor with multiple sclerosis, enrolled in a pregnancy study. The rearrangement links TRBV30 to TRBJ2-2; perhaps TRBD1 as D (5 bases). CDR3 loop: CAWTTGNTGELFF. The CDR3 bases are TGTGCCTGGACTACAGGGAACACCGGGGAGCTGTTTTTT. Complete variable domain (other parts from reference TRBV30 and TRBJ2-2): SQTIHQWPATLVQPVGSPLSLECTVEGTSNPNLYWYRQAAGRGLQLLFYSVGIGQISSEVPQNLSASRPQDRQFILSSKKLLLSDSGFYLCAWTTGNTGELFFGEGSRLTVL.